A single sample is the source of the 18 T cell receptor beta chains below, sequenced in a study of beta chain features in type 1 diabetes. Their antigens are not known. Expressed TCRB transcripts were sequenced after all isolated RNA was converted to cDNA. Produced via immunoSEQ multiplex PCR; TCRdb's table is partial and in-frame only. In the table there are approximately 730,000 clones, over 10% of which are singletons. General study points: TCRB CDR3s were moderately but significantly shorter in Type 1 diabetes patients in all four CD4+ subsets.

The sequenced sample consisted of naive CD4+ T cells from blood. Receptors were obtained from a young man with type 1 diabetes.

This clone was detected a few times. The chain uses TRBV7-2 and TRBJ2-1; D unresolved. Germline values: CDR1 SGHTA, CDR2 FQGNSA. The ends were cut back, 5 bases at V and 4 bases at J, with 9 bases in the middle. This CDR3 comprises 13 residues. This CDR3 is CASSPTVYNEQFF. For the CDR3, the DNA is TGTGCCAGCAGCCCGACGGTGTACAATGAGCAGTTCTTC. The full variable domain, its missing parts supplied by reference TRBV7-2 and TRBJ2-1, is GAGVSQSPSNKVTEKGKDVELRCDPISGHTALYWYRQSLGQGLEFLIYFQGNSAPDKSGLPSDRFSAERTGGSVSTLTIQRTQQEDSAVYLCASSPTVYNEQFFGPGTRLTVL.

The chain combines TRBV30 with TRBJ2-4; D may be TRBD1 or TRBD2 (5 bases each). Germline V lookup: CDR1 GTSNPN, CDR2 SVGIG (reference sequence). The V gene lost 5 bases and the J gene lost 5 bases, with 13 bases spanning the gap. This CDR3 is 13 amino acids long. The CDR3 nucleotides are TGTGCCTGGGCCGGGGACCGTCAAAACATTCAGTACTTC. Its protein is CAWAGDRQNIQYF.

This chain connects TRBV7-2 to TRBJ2-1; 9 bases are a match to TRBD1. Germline trimming cut 3 bases from V and 9 bases from J; bases unmatched to any gene: 9. Germline loops: CDR1 SGHTA, CDR2 FQGNSA. The CDR3 has 15 amino acids. The CDR3 nucleotides read TGTGCCAGCAGCTTGCGTCGGGACAGGGATGGTGAGCAGTTCTTC. This gives the protein CASSLRRDRDGEQFF.

This clone occurred a few times. The J gene is TRBJ2-3, the V gene TRBV29-1; D unclear. Trimming removed 4 bases at V and 4 bases at J, with 18 bases between. The CDR3 spans 15 residues. CDR1 and CDR2 from the germline V gene are SQVTM and ANQGSEA. The CDR3 nucleotides read TGCAGCGTTGCCATAGGGCTCTCCAGCGCAGATACGCAGTATTTT. Amino acids: CSVAIGLSSADTQYF.

The chain uses TRBV12-5 and TRBJ2-3; TRBD1 agrees at 7 bases. The V gene's germline CDR1 is LGHNT and CDR2 FRNRAP. CDR3 length: 19 residues. V was pared by 0 bases and J by 4 bases, with 16 bases of the junction left unmatched. The CDR3 DNA reads TGTGCTAGTGGTTTGGTGCTCGCCCCGACAGGGAGCCGCGCAGATACGCAGTATTTT. Translation: CASGLVLAPTGSRADTQYF.

The chain uses TRBV19 and TRBJ1-1; D might be TRBD1 (5 bases). Germline V gives CDR1 LNHDA, CDR2 SQIVND (reference sequence). The CDR3 is made up of 14 amino acids. V lost 6 bases and J 1 base, leaving 12 bases between the germline ends. The CDR3 DNA reads as TGTGCCAGTAGCCACCAGGGAAAGAACACTGAAGCTTTCTTT. Translation: CASSHQGKNTEAFF.

A few counts support this clone. The genes are TRBV7-9 and TRBJ1-4; weak D call: TRBD1 (6 bases). CDR1 and CDR2 (germline): SEHNR, FQNEAQ (reference sequence). V dropped 2 bases and J dropped 11 bases, with 9 bases sitting between them. The CDR3 is 12 residues long. The CDR3 is CASSLQGPKLFF. CDR3 in DNA: TGTGCCAGCAGCTTACAGGGGCCCAAACTGTTTTTT.

The chain is built from TRBV7-6 and TRBJ1-2; TRBD1 matches 7 bases. The CDR3 spans 12 residues. Germline CDR1 is SGHVS and CDR2 is FNYEAQ. Unmatched junction bases numbered 0, after V lost 5 bases and J lost 3 bases. The CDR3 bases are TGTGCCAGCAGCCAGGGGGACTATGGCTACACCTTC. Its translation: CASSQGDYGYTF.

This clone was observed a handful of times. This CDR3 is also generated by other DNA sequences in the sample. The chain uses TRBV7-9 and TRBJ1-1; TRBD1 is a possible D gene (5 bases). The CDR3 covers 14 residues. With 2 bases removed from V and 3 bases from J, the gap between germline ends came to 10 bases. Germline CDR1 and CDR2: SEHNR and FQNEAQ (reference sequence). The CDR3 nucleotides read TGTGCCAGCAGCTTACAGGGACTAGACACTGAAGCTTTCTTT. Translation gives CASSLQGLDTEAFF. The full variable domain, completed using reference TRBV7-9 and TRBJ1-1, is DTGVSQNPRHKITKRGQNVTFRCDPISEHNRLYWYRQTLGQGPEFLTYFQNEAQLEKSRLLSDRFSAERPKGSFSTLEIQRTEQGDSAMYLCASSLQGLDTEAFFGQGTRLTVV.

This clone appeared a few times. This rearrangement joins TRBV5-1 to TRBJ2-7, with a tentative D call TRBD1 (5 bases). Germline-derived CDR1 and CDR2 are SGHRS and YFSETQ. The CDR3 extends over 12 amino acids. V lost 4 bases, J lost 7 bases, and 12 bases lay in between. The CDR3 spells CASSPDPGEQYF. The CDR3 coding sequence is TGCGCCAGCAGCCCAGATCCAGGGGAGCAGTACTTC.

The chain recombines TRBV19 with TRBJ2-7; D is unclear. The length of the CDR3 is 11 residues. V was shortened by 5 bases and J by 4 bases, with 6 bases between the two germline ends. CDR1 LNHDA and CDR2 SQIVND come from the germline V gene (reference sequence). CDR3: CASSEAYEQYF. The CDR3 DNA reads as TGTGCCAGTAGTGAGGCGTACGAGCAGTACTTC.

This clone has just a few counts. The chain employs TRBV4-1 and TRBJ1-2; 9 nucleotides align to TRBD1. CDR3 size: 18 residues. CDR1 is MGHRA, CDR2 YSYEKL, per germline. V lost 0 bases, J lost 3 bases, and 11 bases stayed unmatched. CDR3 region: CASSQDPPGQGSYYGYTF. CDR3 nucleotide sequence: TGCGCCAGCAGCCAAGATCCCCCGGGACAGGGATCCTACTATGGCTACACCTTC.

The rearrangement uses TRBV28 and TRBJ2-5, with no clear D. V lost 9 bases and J lost 7, with 6 bases in between. The CDR3 sequence is 9 residues long. In germline, CDR1 is MDHEN, CDR2 SYDVKM. CDR3 nucleotides: TGTGCCAGTGGGCTGACCCAGTACTTC. Encoded protein: CASGLTQYF.

This clone was found a few times. The chain links TRBV14 to TRBJ2-2, with D possibly being TRBD2 (7 bases). This CDR3 contains 16 residues. Between the trimmed V and J ends, which lost 1 base and 2 bases, there was a span of 11 bases. CDR1 is SGHDN and CDR2 is FVKESK in the germline V gene. CDR3: CASSQVRGPNTGELFF. The DNA of the CDR3 is TGTGCCAGCAGCCAAGTGCGGGGGCCTAACACCGGGGAGCTGTTTTTT.

This chain connects TRBV19 to TRBJ1-2; possible D gene TRBD1, 5 bases. This CDR3 region has 15 residues. Germline CDR1 is LNHDA and CDR2 is SQIVND (reference sequence). V lost 3 bases, J lost 4 bases, and 15 bases lay in between. The CDR3 DNA sequence: TGTGCCAGTAGTATGGCACAGGTTGGGAGCTATGGCTACACCTTC. This encodes CASSMAQVGSYGYTF. The variable domain in full, completed from reference TRBV19 and TRBJ1-2, reads DGGITQSPKYLFRKEGQNVTLSCEQNLNHDAMYWYRQDPGQGLRLIYYSQIVNDFQKGDIAEGYSVSREKKESFPLTVTSAQKNPTAFYLCASSMAQVGSYGYTFGSGTRLTVV.

This clone occurred a few times. The chain employs TRBV7-2 and TRBJ1-2; 7 bases match TRBD1. From germline, CDR1 is SGHTA and CDR2 FQGNSA. Unmatched junction bases numbered 7, after V lost 7 bases and J lost 8 bases. The length of the CDR3 is 12 residues. Here the CDR3 DNA reads TGTGCCAGCACCCGCAGGGGGGAGGGCTACACCTTC. The encoded protein is CASTRRGEGYTF.

The chain uses TRBV2 and TRBJ2-5; D ambiguous. The germline V gene encodes CDR1 SNHLY and CDR2 FYNNEI. The V and J ends lost 1 base and 5 bases respectively, with 11 bases between them. The CDR3 extends over 14 amino acids. CDR3 loop: CASSEGSTTETQYF. The CDR3 DNA reads as TGTGCCAGCAGTGAAGGTTCGACAACTGAGACCCAGTACTTC.

The chain is built from TRBV30 and TRBJ2-6; D uncertain. CDR1 and CDR2 from the germline V gene are GTSNPN and SVGIG (reference sequence). This CDR3 region has 12 residues. CDR3 amino acids: CAAGSGANVLTF. The CDR3 nucleotides are TGTGCAGCCGGATCTGGGGCCAACGTCCTGACTTTC. Combining the CDR3 with reference TRBV30 and TRBJ2-6 gives the whole variable domain SQTIHQWPATLVQPVGSPLSLECTVEGTSNPNLYWYRQAAGRGLQLLFYSVGIGQISSEVPQNLSASRPQDRQFILSSKKLLLSDSGFYLCAAGSGANVLTFGAGSRLTVL.